The rows below give T cell receptor beta chains drawn from one sample of a study of OX40 agonist ivuxolimab in advanced cancers. TCRdb's table, derived via immunoSEQ multiplex PCR, lists solely in-frame clones and lacks some. The repertoire holds 65,000 to 90,000 clones, with approximately 92% as singletons. This sample comprised CD4+ or CD8+ T cells sorted from blood, obtained in a trial of the OX40 agonist ivuxolimab. The receptor set was obtained from an adult with an advanced solid tumor such as melanoma, head and neck, liver or kidney cancer. Both conserved end residues are part of each CDR3. The D gene is left open where the match is weak. Clone size is shown for a subset of rows, as once, few, many or a class of expanded clone.

- TRBJ2-7 - TRBV6-5 TGTGCCAGCAGTTTTAGACACTACGAGCAGTACTTC CASSFRHYEQYF
- TRBJ2-7 - TRBV6-8 TGTGCCAGCAGTTACAGGGTAAAACTGGTCTACGAGCAGTACTTC CASSYRVKLVYEQYF
- TRBJ2-4 - TRBV7-9 TGTGCCAGCAGCTCGGGACGGTCCACATTAGCCAAAAACATTCAGTACTTC CASSSGRSTLAKNIQYF
- TRBJ1-2 - TRBV11-2 TGTGCCAGCAGCCCCCCACCGGACGCCCGCCGCTACACCTTC CASSPPPDARRYTF
- TRBJ2-1 once TRBV28 TGTGCCAGCAGTTCCCCCGGAGCAGACTACAATGAGCAGTTCTTC CASSSPGADYNEQFF
- TRBJ1-1 - TRBV18 TGTGCCAGCTCACCTAACTATCAGGCTCTGAACACTGAAGCTTTCTTT CASSPNYQALNTEAFF
TRBD2 TRBJ2-3 - TRBV5-8 TGTGCCAGCAGCGAAGGGACTAGCGGGAGGGGTAGCACAGATACGCAGTATTTT CASSEGTSGRGSTDTQYF
TRBD2 TRBJ2-5 - TRBV5-1 TGCGCCAGCAGCTTGGCCGTGGCGGGAGTCCAAGAGACCCAGTACTTC CASSLAVAGVQETQYF
TRBD1 TRBJ2-7 - TRBV11-2 TGTGCCAGCAGAACTAACAGGGGGCGGGGAGAGCAGTACTTC CASRTNRGRGEQYF
- TRBJ2-7 - TRBV12-5 TGTGCTAGTGGTCACAGGGTAAGTTCCTCCGAGCAGTACTTC CASGHRVSSSEQYF
- TRBJ2-3 - TRBV9 TGTGCCAGCAGCGTAATAGGCAGCACAGATACGCAGTATTTT CASSVIGSTDTQYF
TRBD1 TRBJ1-5 - TRBV6-4 TGTGCCAGCAGGCCGGGACAGGGCGTCGATAGCAATCAGCCCCAGCATTTT CASRPGQGVDSNQPQHF
- TRBJ2-3 few TRBV11-2 TGTGCCACGGGACATAGCGCCGGTACGCAGTATTTT CATGHSAGTQYF
TRBD1 TRBJ2-5 once TRBV6-1 TGTGCCAGCAGTAAGAGACAGGGGGCCAGGGAGACCCAGTACTTC CASSKRQGARETQYF
- TRBJ2-1 - TRBV7-3 TGTGCCAGCAGCTTAGGGCCTAAGGATGAGCAGTTCTTC CASSLGPKDEQFF
- TRBJ2-1 - TRBV28 TGTGCCAGCCGAAAACTCGTAATGAAAACAAAGGGCGATGAGCAGTTCTTC CASRKLVMKTKGDEQFF
TRBD2 TRBJ2-3 - TRBV7-3 TGTGCCAGCAGCCCCCACCATAGCGGGTTTAGCACAGATACGCAGTATTTT CASSPHHSGFSTDTQYF
- TRBJ2-7 - TRBV2 TGTGCCAGCCGGGTGGCCTACGAGCAGTACTTC CASRVAYEQYF
- TRBJ2-2 - TRBV4-2 TGTGCCAGCAGGCCCGAGGCCGGGGAGCTGTTTTTT CASRPEAGELFF
TRBD2 TRBJ2-7 - TRBV28 TGTGCCTCCTTTGGAAGTAGCGGGAGCTCCGAGCAGTACTTC CASFGSSGSSEQYF
- TRBJ1-5 - TRBV6-6 TGTGCCAGCTCAGGGGCGAGCAATCAGCCCCAGCATTTT CASSGASNQPQHF
- TRBJ2-2 - TRBV9 TGTGCCAGCAGCGTTCAGACAAGGAGGTCTGGGGAGCTGTTTTTT CASSVQTRRSGELFF
- TRBJ2-2 few TRBV6-6 TGTGCCAGCAGTCGGACGACCGGGGAGCTGTTTTTT CASSRTTGELFF
TRBD2 TRBJ2-3 - TRBV30 TGTGCCTGGAGTTTGACTAGCGGGAGACCAGATACGCAGTATTTT CAWSLTSGRPDTQYF
- TRBJ1-2 once TRBV14 TGTGCCAGCAGCCGAGATTCCGAGGGCTACACCTTC CASSRDSEGYTF
- TRBJ1-5 - TRBV18 TGTGCCAGCTCACCATCTTTGAATCAGCCCCAGCATTTT CASSPSLNQPQHF
- TRBJ2-7 - TRBV20-1 TGCAGTGTCCCATCGGACGAGCAGTACTTC CSVPSDEQYF
- TRBJ1-5 once TRBV7-2 TGTGCCAGCAGCTTAGCTGGGGGAAGAAGCAATCAGCCCCAGCATTTT CASSLAGGRSNQPQHF
TRBD1 TRBJ2-7 - TRBV28 TGTGCCAGCAGTCCCGTGGGGGACAGGGGCTACGAGCAGTACTTC CASSPVGDRGYEQYF
- TRBJ1-5 - TRBV28 TGTGCCAGCAGCCCGGGGGCCGGGGCCCTTCAGCCCCAGCATTTT CASSPGAGALQPQHF
- TRBJ1-1 - TRBV5-1 TGCGCCAGCAGCTTGGCTGGGGGCAACACTGAAGCTTTCTTT CASSLAGGNTEAFF
- TRBJ2-7 - TRBV11-1 TGTGCCAGCAGCTTAGATGGGCAGGGTTACGAGCAGTACTTC CASSLDGQGYEQYF
TRBD2 TRBJ2-3 - TRBV7-8 TGTGCCAGCAGATCCGAGGGGAGCGGGAGGGCCGTTACGGATACGCAGTATTTT CASRSEGSGRAVTDTQYF
TRBD2 TRBJ2-4 - TRBV7-9 TGTGCCAGCAGCTTCCATAGCGGGAGAAACATTCAGTACTTC CASSFHSGRNIQYF
TRBD2 TRBJ2-7 - TRBV27 TGTGCCAGCCGCCCTGCGGGAGGGGACTACGAGCAGTACTTC CASRPAGGDYEQYF
TRBD1 TRBJ2-5 few TRBV18 TGTGCCAGCTCCCCCGGGACAGGACAAGAGACCCAGTACTTC CASSPGTGQETQYF
TRBD2 TRBJ2-1 once TRBV5-1 TGCGCCAGCCGGGAGGAGTACAATGAGCAGTTCTTC CASREEYNEQFF
TRBD1 TRBJ2-1 - TRBV5-6 TGTGCCAGCAGCATGGGACAGGTTTACAATGAGCAGTTCTTC CASSMGQVYNEQFF
TRBD2 TRBJ2-1 - TRBV7-2 TGTGCCAGCAGCTATGCTAGCGGGAGCTCCTACAATGAGCAGTTCTTC CASSYASGSSYNEQFF
- TRBJ2-7 - TRBV7-9 TGTGCCAGCAGCGCAGCGAGCGCAGGGTCTTCCGCCTACGAGCAGTACTTC CASSAASAGSSAYEQYF
TRBD1 TRBJ1-5 - TRBV2 TGTGCCAGCAGATCGGGACAGGCCACTATTTGGCCCCAGCATTTT CASRSGQATIWPQHF
TRBD2 TRBJ2-3 - TRBV7-3 TGTGCCAGCAGCACCGGACTAGCGGGCACAGATACGCAGTATTTT CASSTGLAGTDTQYF
- TRBJ2-5 - TRBV11-1 TGTGCCAGCAGATCCGGGCGGGTCTCGGAGACCCAGTACTTC CASRSGRVSETQYF
- TRBJ2-1 - TRBV7-9 TGTGCCAGCAGCTTTAGTTCGGTCCGGAGTCAGTTCTTC CASSFSSVRSQFF
- TRBJ1-2 - TRBV27 TGTGCCAGCAGTGGGGGCGGGATAGGAGGCTATGGCTACACCTTC CASSGGGIGGYGYTF
- TRBJ1-1 - TRBV6-5 TGTGCCAGTTTTCGGCAGAACACTGAAGCTTTCTTT CASFRQNTEAFF
- TRBJ1-5 - TRBV5-4 TGTGCCAGCAGTTACTATGGTCGCAATCAGCCCCAGCATTTT CASSYYGRNQPQHF
TRBD2 TRBJ2-7 - TRBV4-1 TGCGCCAGCAGCCAAGTTCCGGGACTAGCGGAGAGTGGCAACGAGCAGTACTTC CASSQVPGLAESGNEQYF
TRBD2 TRBJ2-7 - TRBV5-4 TGTGCCAGCAGCATCGGACTAGCGGGATTCTACGAGCAGTACTTC CASSIGLAGFYEQYF
- TRBJ2-5 - TRBV9 TGTGCCAGCAGCGTAGCGTCGGAGCCTCAAGAGACCCAGTACTTC CASSVASEPQETQYF
- TRBJ1-2 - TRBV7-9 TGTGCCAGCAGCTTAGTTCGGCTAAACTATGGCTACACCTTC CASSLVRLNYGYTF
TRBD1 TRBJ1-2 - TRBV4-2 TGTGCCAGCAGCCAGGAGACAGGGCTCTATGGCTACACCTTC CASSQETGLYGYTF
TRBD2 TRBJ2-5 - TRBV7-9 TGTGCCAGCAGCTCCTTTGGCAGGGACTATCAAGAGACCCAGTACTTC CASSSFGRDYQETQYF
TRBD2 TRBJ2-7 - TRBV10-3 TGTGCCATCAGTGAGTCCCCTAGCGGGAGATCCCCTCACTCCTACGAGCAGTACTTC CAISESPSGRSPHSYEQYF
- TRBJ2-3 - TRBV9 TGTGCCAGCAGCGTAAGTTCCGGCCTCAACACTCCAGATACGCAGTATTTT CASSVSSGLNTPDTQYF
- TRBJ2-5 - TRBV5-8 TGTGCCAGCAGCTCACTAGCTGGGGAGACCCAGTACTTC CASSSLAGETQYF
- TRBJ2-3 - TRBV7-3 TGTGCCAGCAGCCCTGGTCAGACGGGAGATACGCAGTATTTT CASSPGQTGDTQYF